This TCR beta chain originates from a study of shared clonotypes between healthy human individuals. A note on this clone: Its antigen is undetermined.

Whole-study results and caveats: Depth was large, yet rarefaction showed that sorted-subset sequencing was incomplete. Relative to clonotypes present in all four donors, those not shared had lower generation probabilities. The naive CD4 repertoires of a handful of donors were compared, and approximately 4.7% of clonotypes were shared.

In the authors' workflow: From ImmunoSEQ came sequences covering only the junction and carrying no quality scores, so filtering differed. Libraries were prepared by immunoSEQ multiplex PCR; TCRdb keeps only in-frame clonotypes and omits some of them. The D gene and trimming were derived from the DNA, and the V and J assignments and clone size from that table. The sample records approximately 1.4 million clones, 95% to 99% being singletons. V lost 6 bases to trimming and J lost 0 bases, with 18 bases between them. Germline values: CDR1 MNHEY, CDR2 SMNVEV (reference sequence). The CDR3 is 16 amino acids.

This sequence originates from a man in his thirties or forties in good health. The sequenced sample was naive CD4+ T cells sorted from blood. This sample's subset: CD45RA+ positively selected. The V call is TRBV27, the J call TRBJ2-7, with D possibly being TRBD1 or TRBD2 (5 bases each). This chain's CDR3 is CASRGARDGRSYEQYF. In nucleotides, the CDR3 is TGTGCCAGCAGAGGGGCTCGGGACGGCCGCTCCTACGAGCAGTACTTC.